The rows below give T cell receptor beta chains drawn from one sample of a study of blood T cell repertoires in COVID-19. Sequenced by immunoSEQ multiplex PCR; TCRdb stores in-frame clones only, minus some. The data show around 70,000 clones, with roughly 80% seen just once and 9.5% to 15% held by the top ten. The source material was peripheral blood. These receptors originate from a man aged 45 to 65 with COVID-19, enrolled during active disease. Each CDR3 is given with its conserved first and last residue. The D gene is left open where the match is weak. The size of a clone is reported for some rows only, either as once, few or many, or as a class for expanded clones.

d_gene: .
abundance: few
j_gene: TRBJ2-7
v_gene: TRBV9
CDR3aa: CASSPAGRSYEQYF
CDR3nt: TGTGCCAGCAGCCCTGCGGGACGTAGCTACGAGCAGTACTTC

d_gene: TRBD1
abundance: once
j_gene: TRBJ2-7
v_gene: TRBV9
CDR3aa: CASSVRGRKVGYEQYF
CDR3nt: TGTGCCAGCAGCGTGAGGGGGCGGAAGGTAGGGTACGAGCAGTACTTC

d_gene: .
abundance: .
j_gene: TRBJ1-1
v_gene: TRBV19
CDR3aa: CASSSWDYTEAFF
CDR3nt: TGTGCCAGTAGCTCCTGGGACTACACTGAAGCTTTCTTT

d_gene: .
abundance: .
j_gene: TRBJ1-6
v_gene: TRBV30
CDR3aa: CAWRSDSLGSPLHF
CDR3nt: TGTGCCTGGAGATCGGACAGTCTAGGTTCACCCCTCCACTTT

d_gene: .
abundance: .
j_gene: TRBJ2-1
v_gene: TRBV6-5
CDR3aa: CASRQGAPNEQFF
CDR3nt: TGTGCCAGCAGACAGGGAGCTCCCAATGAGCAGTTCTTC

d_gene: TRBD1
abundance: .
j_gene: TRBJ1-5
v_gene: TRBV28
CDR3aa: CASSFQSGQVNSNQPQHF
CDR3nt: TGTGCCAGCAGTTTCCAATCGGGACAGGTCAATAGCAATCAGCCCCAGCATTTT

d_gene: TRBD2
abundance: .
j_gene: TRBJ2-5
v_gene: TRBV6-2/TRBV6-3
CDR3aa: CASSSTRVAGVWETQYF
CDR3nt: TGTGCCAGCAGTTCAACCAGGGTAGCGGGAGTATGGGAGACCCAGTACTTC

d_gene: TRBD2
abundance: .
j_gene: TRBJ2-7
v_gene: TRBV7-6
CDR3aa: CASSSILAGVGNEQYF
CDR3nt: TGTGCCAGCAGCTCTATACTAGCGGGAGTGGGGAACGAGCAGTACTTC

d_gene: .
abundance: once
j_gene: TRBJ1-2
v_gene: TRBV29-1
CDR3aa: CSVEDWEGVGYTF
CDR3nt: TGCAGCGTTGAAGATTGGGAAGGGGTCGGCTACACCTTC

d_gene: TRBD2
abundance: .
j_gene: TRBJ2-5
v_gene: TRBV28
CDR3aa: CASSLLTSRQETQYF
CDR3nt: TGTGCCAGCAGTTTACTGACTAGCCGCCAAGAGACCCAGTACTTC

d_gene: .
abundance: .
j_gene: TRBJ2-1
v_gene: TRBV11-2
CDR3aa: CASSQRPSAHNEQFF
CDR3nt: TGTGCCAGCAGCCAGAGGCCTAGCGCCCACAATGAGCAGTTCTTC

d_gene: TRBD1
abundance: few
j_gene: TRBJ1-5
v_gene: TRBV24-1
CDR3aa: CATSDRTGGPLSNQPQHF
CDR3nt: TGTGCCACCAGTGACAGGACAGGGGGCCCATTGAGCAATCAGCCCCAGCATTTT

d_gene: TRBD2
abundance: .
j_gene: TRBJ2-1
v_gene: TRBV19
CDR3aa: CASSMMTSGYYNEQFF
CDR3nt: TGTGCCAGTAGTATGATGACTAGCGGGTACTACAATGAGCAGTTCTTC

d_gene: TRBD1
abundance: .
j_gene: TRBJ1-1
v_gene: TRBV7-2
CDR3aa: CASSAGQLNTEAFF
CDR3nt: TGTGCCAGCAGCGCGGGACAGTTGAACACTGAAGCTTTCTTT

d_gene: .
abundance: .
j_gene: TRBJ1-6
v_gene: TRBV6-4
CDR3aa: CASSERAGNNSPLHF
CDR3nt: TGTGCCAGCAGTGAAAGGGCCGGGAATAATTCACCCCTCCACTTT

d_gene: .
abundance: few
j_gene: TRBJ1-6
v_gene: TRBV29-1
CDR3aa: CSARRGYNSPLHF
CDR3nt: TGCAGCGCTAGACGGGGCTATAATTCACCCCTCCACTTT

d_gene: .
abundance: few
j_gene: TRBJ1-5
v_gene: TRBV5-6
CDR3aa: CASSLAGQPQHF
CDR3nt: TGTGCCAGCAGCTTGGCCGGTCAGCCCCAGCATTTT

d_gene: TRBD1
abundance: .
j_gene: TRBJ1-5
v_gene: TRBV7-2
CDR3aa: CASSDRVGNQPQHF
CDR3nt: TGTGCCAGCAGTGACAGGGTGGGTAATCAGCCCCAGCATTTT

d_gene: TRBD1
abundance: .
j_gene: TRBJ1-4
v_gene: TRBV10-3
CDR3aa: CAISSGTGDEKLFF
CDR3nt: TGTGCCATCAGTTCCGGGACAGGGGACGAAAAACTGTTTTTT

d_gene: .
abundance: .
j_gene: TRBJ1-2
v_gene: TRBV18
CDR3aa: CASSPPGAVGGYTF
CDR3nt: TGTGCCAGCTCACCACCTGGCGCGGTGGGTGGCTACACCTTC

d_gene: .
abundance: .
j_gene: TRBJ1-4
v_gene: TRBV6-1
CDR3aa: CASSGGTEKLFF
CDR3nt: TGTGCCAGCAGCGGGGGGACTGAAAAACTGTTTTTT

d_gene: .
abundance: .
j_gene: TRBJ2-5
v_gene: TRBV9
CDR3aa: CASSVQGETQYF
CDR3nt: TGTGCCAGCAGCGTTCAGGGGGAGACCCAGTACTTC

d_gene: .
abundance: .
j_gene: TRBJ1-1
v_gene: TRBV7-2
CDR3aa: CASSPRPGNTEAFF
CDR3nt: TGTGCCAGCAGCCCGCGGCCCGGGAACACTGAAGCTTTCTTT

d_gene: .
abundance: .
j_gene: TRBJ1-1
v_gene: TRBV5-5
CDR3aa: CASSLPRRQHEAFF
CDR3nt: TGTGCCAGCAGCCTCCCCCGGCGACAGCATGAAGCTTTCTTT

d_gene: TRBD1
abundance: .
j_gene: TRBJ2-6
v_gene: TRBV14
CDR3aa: CASSQIGTGRQANVLTF
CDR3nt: TGTGCCAGCAGCCAGATCGGGACAGGGCGTCAGGCCAACGTCCTGACTTTC

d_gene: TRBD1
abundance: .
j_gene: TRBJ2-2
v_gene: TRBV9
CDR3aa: CASSGTGGTGELFF
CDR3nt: TGTGCCAGCAGCGGCACAGGGGGCACCGGGGAGCTGTTTTTT

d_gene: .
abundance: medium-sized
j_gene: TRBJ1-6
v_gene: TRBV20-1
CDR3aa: CSASSPQGRSYNSPLHF
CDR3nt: TGCAGTGCTAGTAGTCCACAGGGACGCTCCTATAATTCACCCCTCCACTTT

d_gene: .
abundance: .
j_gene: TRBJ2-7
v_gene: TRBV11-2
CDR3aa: CASSLGRVNSYEQYF
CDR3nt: TGTGCCAGCAGCTTAGGCAGGGTAAACTCCTACGAGCAGTACTTC

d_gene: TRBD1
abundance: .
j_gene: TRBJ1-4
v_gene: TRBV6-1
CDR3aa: CASSDGQGVFGVELEKLFF
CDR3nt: TGTGCCAGCAGTGATGGACAGGGGGTTTTTGGTGTTGAGTTGGAAAAACTGTTTTTT

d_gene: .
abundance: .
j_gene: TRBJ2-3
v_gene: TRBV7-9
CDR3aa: CASSLRDLGAQYF
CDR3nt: TGTGCCAGCAGCCTCCGGGACTTAGGGGCGCAGTATTTT

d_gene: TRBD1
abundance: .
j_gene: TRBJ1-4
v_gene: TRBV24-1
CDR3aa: CATSDPGQGQEKLFF
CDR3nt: TGTGCCACCAGTGACCCGGGGCAGGGACAGGAAAAACTGTTTTTT

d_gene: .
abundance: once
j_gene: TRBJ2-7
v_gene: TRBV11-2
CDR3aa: CASSLDGLDISSYEQYF
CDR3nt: TGTGCCAGCAGCTTAGATGGATTAGACATCTCTTCCTACGAGCAGTACTTC

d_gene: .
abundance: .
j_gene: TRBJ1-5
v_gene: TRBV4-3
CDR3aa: CASSLDGGRQPQHF
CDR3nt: TGCGCCAGCAGCCTAGATGGGGGCCGGCAGCCCCAGCATTTT

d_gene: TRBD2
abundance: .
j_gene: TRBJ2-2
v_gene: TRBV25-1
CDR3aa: CASSDSLGLAGGSGELFF
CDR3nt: TGTGCCAGCAGTGATTCCTTAGGACTAGCGGGAGGATCCGGGGAGCTGTTTTTT

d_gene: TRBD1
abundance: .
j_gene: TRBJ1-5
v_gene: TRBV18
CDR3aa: CASSPGQGATQPQHF
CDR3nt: TGTGCCAGCTCCCCCGGACAGGGGGCCACTCAGCCCCAGCATTTT

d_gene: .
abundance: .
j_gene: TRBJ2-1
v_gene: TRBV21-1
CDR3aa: CASSKRTSGAQFF
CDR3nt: TGTGCCAGCAGCAAACGGACTAGCGGTGCGCAGTTCTTC

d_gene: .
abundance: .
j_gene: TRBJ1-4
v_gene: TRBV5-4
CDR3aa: CASSPGGRDNEKLFF
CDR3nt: TGTGCCAGCAGCCCGGGGGGCAGGGATAATGAAAAACTGTTTTTT

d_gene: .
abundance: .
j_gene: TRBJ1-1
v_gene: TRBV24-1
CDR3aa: CATSDSRAGMNGEAFF
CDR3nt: TGTGCCACCAGTGATTCAAGGGCGGGCATGAACGGTGAAGCTTTCTTT

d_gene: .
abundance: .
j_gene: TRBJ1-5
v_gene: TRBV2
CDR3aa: CASNALGAQQPQHF
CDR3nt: TGTGCCAGCAACGCTTTAGGGGCACAACAGCCCCAGCATTTT

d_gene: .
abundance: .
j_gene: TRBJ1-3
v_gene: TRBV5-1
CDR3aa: CASSSHPGTSSGNTIYF
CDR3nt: TGCGCCAGCAGCTCGCACCCCGGGACATCCTCTGGAAACACCATATATTTT

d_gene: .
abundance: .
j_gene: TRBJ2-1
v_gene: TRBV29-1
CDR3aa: CSVDGGISSYNEQFF
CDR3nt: TGCAGCGTTGACGGGGGAATAAGCTCCTACAATGAGCAGTTCTTC

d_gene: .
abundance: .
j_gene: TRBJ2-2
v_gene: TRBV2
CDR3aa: CASSEEGWNTGELFF
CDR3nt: TGTGCCAGCAGTGAAGAGGGGTGGAACACCGGGGAGCTGTTTTTT

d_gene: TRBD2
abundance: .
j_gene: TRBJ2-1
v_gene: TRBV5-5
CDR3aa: CASSLELAGPNNEQFF
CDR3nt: TGTGCCAGCAGCTTGGAGCTAGCGGGGCCTAACAATGAGCAGTTCTTC

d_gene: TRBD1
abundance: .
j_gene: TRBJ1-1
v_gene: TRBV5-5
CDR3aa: CASSVTGAGTEAFF
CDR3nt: TGTGCCAGCAGCGTAACAGGGGCCGGCACTGAAGCTTTCTTT

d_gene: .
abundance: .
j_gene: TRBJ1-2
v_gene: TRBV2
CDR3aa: CASSVDSNYGYTF
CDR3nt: TGTGCCAGCAGTGTGGACAGTAACTATGGCTACACCTTC

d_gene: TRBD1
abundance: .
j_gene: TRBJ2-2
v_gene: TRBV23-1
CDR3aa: CASSQSGQGGYTGELFF
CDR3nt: TGCGCCAGCAGTCAATCGGGACAGGGGGGTTACACCGGGGAGCTGTTTTTT

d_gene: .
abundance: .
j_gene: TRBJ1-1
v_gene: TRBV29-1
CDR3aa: CSVVTGSTEAFF
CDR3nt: TGCAGCGTTGTTACAGGGAGTACTGAAGCTTTCTTT

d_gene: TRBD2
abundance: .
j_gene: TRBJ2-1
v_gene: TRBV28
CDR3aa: CASGLAGNYNEQFF
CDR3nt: TGTGCCAGCGGACTAGCGGGGAACTACAATGAGCAGTTCTTC

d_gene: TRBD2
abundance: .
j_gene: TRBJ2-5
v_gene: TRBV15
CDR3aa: CATSRDESGRASETQYF
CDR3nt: TGTGCCACCAGCAGAGACGAGAGCGGGAGGGCATCGGAGACCCAGTACTTC

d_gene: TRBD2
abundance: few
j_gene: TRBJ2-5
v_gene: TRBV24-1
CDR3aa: CATSDPRGVQETQYF
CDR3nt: TGTGCCACCAGTGATCCCCGGGGGGTCCAAGAGACCCAGTACTTC

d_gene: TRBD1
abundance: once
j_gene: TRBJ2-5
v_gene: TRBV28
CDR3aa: CASSPQGRGETQYF
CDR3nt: TGTGCCAGCAGTCCGCAGGGCAGGGGGGAGACCCAGTACTTC

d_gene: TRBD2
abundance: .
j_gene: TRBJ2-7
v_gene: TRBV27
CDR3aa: CASSSPSGVAGPWEQYF
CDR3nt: TGTGCCAGCAGTTCCCCCTCGGGAGTAGCGGGCCCTTGGGAGCAGTACTTC

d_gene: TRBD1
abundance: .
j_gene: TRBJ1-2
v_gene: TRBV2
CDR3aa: CATAGGAGNGYTF
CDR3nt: TGTGCCACCGCAGGGGGCGCGGGAAATGGCTACACCTTC

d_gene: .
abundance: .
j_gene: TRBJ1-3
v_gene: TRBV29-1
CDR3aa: CSVGSPTGSTGNTIYF
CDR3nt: TGCAGCGTTGGATCCCCTACAGGGTCGACTGGAAACACCATATATTTT

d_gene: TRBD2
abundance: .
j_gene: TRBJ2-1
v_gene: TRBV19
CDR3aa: CASSILSPSGSAYNEQFF
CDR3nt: TGTGCCAGTAGTATATTGTCTCCTAGCGGGAGCGCTTACAATGAGCAGTTCTTC

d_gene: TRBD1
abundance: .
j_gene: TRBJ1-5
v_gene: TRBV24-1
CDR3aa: CATSDGTGVMSNQPQHF
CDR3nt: TGTGCCACCAGTGATGGGACAGGGGTCATGAGCAATCAGCCCCAGCATTTT

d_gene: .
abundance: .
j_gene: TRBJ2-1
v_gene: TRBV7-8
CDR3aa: CASSLGSRSGVYNEQFF
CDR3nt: TGTGCCAGCAGCTTAGGATCAAGGAGCGGAGTATACAATGAGCAGTTCTTC

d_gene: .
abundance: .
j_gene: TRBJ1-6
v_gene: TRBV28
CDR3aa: CASSPSYNSPLHF
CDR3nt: TGTGCCAGCAGTCCTTCCTATAATTCACCCCTCCACTTT

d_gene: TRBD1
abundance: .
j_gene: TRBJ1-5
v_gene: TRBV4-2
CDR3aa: CASSQMGQRNQPQHF
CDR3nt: TGTGCCAGCAGCCAAATGGGACAGAGGAATCAGCCCCAGCATTTT

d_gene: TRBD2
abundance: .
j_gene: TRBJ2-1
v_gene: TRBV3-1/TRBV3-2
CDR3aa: CASSQETSGTHNEQFF
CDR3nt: TGTGCCAGCAGCCAAGAGACTAGCGGGACTCACAATGAGCAGTTCTTC